The rows below give T cell receptor beta chains drawn from one sample of a study of blood T cell repertoires in COVID-19. Sequencing was performed with immunoSEQ multiplex PCR; in TCRdb, only in-frame clones are kept and a portion is missing. The sample yields about 200,000 clones, 87% seen once. The sample consisted of peripheral blood. The source is a man aged 60-69 years who had recovered from COVID-19. Each CDR3 is given with its conserved first and last residue. A D gene is named only where the DNA matches it firmly. Size values are once, few and many counts, or a class for expanded clones, and some rows have none.

TRBJ2-3	TRBV6-5	TRBD2	NA	CATSGGLTDTQYF	TGTGCCACCTCGGGAGGGCTGACAGATACGCAGTATTTT
TRBJ2-7	TRBV7-8	TRBD1	few	CASSFLGTGDYEQYF	TGTGCCAGCAGCTTTTTGGGGACAGGGGACTACGAGCAGTACTTC
TRBJ2-7	TRBV7-8	TRBD2	NA	CASSSSGSYEQYF	TGTGCCAGCAGTTCTAGCGGGTCTTACGAGCAGTACTTC
TRBJ2-5	TRBV6-1	TRBD2	NA	CASSVTSGRAEETQYF	TGTGCCAGCAGTGTGACTAGCGGGAGGGCCGAAGAGACCCAGTACTTC
TRBJ1-4	TRBV27	TRBD1	NA	CASRALYRGAGTNEKLFF	TGTGCCAGCAGGGCTTTATACAGGGGTGCGGGGACTAATGAAAAACTGTTTTTT
TRBJ1-5	TRBV6-2/TRBV6-3	TRBD1	NA	CASSRQGGGQPQHF	TGTGCCAGCAGTCGACAGGGAGGTGGGCAGCCCCAGCATTTT
TRBJ2-1	TRBV5-4	NA	NA	CASSSSVEQFF	TGTGCCAGCAGCTCCTCGGTAGAGCAGTTCTTC
TRBJ1-2	TRBV28	TRBD1	once	CASSTPRQGSRYGYTF	TGTGCCAGCAGTACTCCAAGACAGGGTTCGCGCTATGGCTACACCTTC
TRBJ1-3	TRBV18	TRBD1	NA	CASSPTQGADLGNTIYF	TGTGCCAGCTCACCAACACAGGGGGCGGATCTTGGAAACACCATATATTTT
TRBJ2-7	TRBV6-2/TRBV6-3	NA	NA	CASSYQQASYEQYF	TGTGCCAGCAGTTATCAGCAGGCCTCCTACGAGCAGTACTTC
TRBJ2-1	TRBV5-1	TRBD2	NA	CASSDGTSSGNEQFF	TGCGCCAGCAGTGACGGGACTAGCAGCGGGAATGAGCAGTTCTTC
TRBJ2-5	TRBV12-3/TRBV12-4	TRBD1	NA	CASSSGQLETQYF	TGTGCCAGCAGTTCGGGACAGCTGGAGACCCAGTACTTC
TRBJ1-5	TRBV5-8	TRBD1	NA	CASSSGQGLNQPQHF	TGTGCCAGCAGCTCCGGACAGGGGCTCAATCAGCCCCAGCATTTT
TRBJ1-5	TRBV15	NA	NA	CATSRGFADYSNQPQHF	TGTGCCACCAGCAGAGGGTTCGCGGACTATAGCAATCAGCCCCAGCATTTT
TRBJ1-2	TRBV30	TRBD1	NA	CAWRSPGQGRNYGYTF	TGTGCCTGGAGGTCTCCGGGACAGGGGCGTAACTATGGCTACACCTTC
TRBJ1-5	TRBV12-5	NA	NA	CASGFQGGYQPQHF	TGTGCTAGTGGTTTTCAGGGAGGGTATCAGCCCCAGCATTTT
TRBJ2-1	TRBV28	TRBD2	few	CASILSGRGNEQFF	TGTGCCAGCATTCTTAGCGGGAGGGGAAATGAGCAGTTCTTC
TRBJ1-5	TRBV5-4	NA	NA	CASSLDGTGNNQPQHF	TGTGCCAGCAGCTTGGATGGAACAGGAAATAATCAGCCCCAGCATTTT
TRBJ1-1	TRBV27	TRBD1	NA	CASKKQGRTEAFF	TGTGCCAGCAAAAAACAGGGGCGCACTGAAGCTTTCTTT
TRBJ1-5	TRBV7-8	NA	NA	CASSLVGGAGQPQHF	TGTGCCAGCAGCTTAGTGGGGGGGGCCGGGCAGCCCCAGCATTTT
TRBJ2-1	TRBV7-2	TRBD2	few	CASRAGLAGYNEQFF	TGTGCCAGCAGGGCGGGACTAGCAGGGTACAATGAGCAGTTCTTC
TRBJ2-1	TRBV11-2	TRBD1	NA	CASSFGTGSSYNEQFF	TGTGCCAGCAGCTTCGGGACAGGGAGTTCCTACAATGAGCAGTTCTTC
TRBJ2-1	TRBV27	NA	once	CASIRSQGRSYNEQFF	TGTGCCAGCATCCGATCCCAGGGGCGCTCCTACAATGAGCAGTTCTTC
TRBJ2-7	TRBV6-5	NA	NA	CASSYSLQIREQYF	TGTGCCAGCAGTTACTCTCTCCAGATACGCGAGCAGTACTTC
TRBJ2-1	TRBV4-2	TRBD2	once	CASSQVGTSGLRDNEQFF	TGTGCCAGCAGCCAAGTGGGGACTAGCGGGTTAAGGGACAATGAGCAGTTCTTC
TRBJ1-3	TRBV11-2	TRBD1	NA	CASSLVTGGATGNTIYF	TGTGCCAGCAGCTTGGTAACAGGGGGCGCAACTGGAAACACCATATATTTT
TRBJ2-1	TRBV2	NA	NA	CASSEPYNGQGGSSYNEQFF	TGTGCCAGCAGTGAACCATACAACGGACAGGGCGGGAGCTCCTACAATGAGCAGTTCTTC
TRBJ2-5	TRBV2	TRBD2	NA	CASKMGLAGETQYF	TGTGCCAGCAAAATGGGACTAGCGGGAGAGACCCAGTACTTC
TRBJ1-1	TRBV3-1/TRBV3-2	TRBD1	NA	CASSQRGLAEAFF	TGTGCCAGCAGCCAGAGGGGGCTCGCTGAAGCTTTCTTT
TRBJ1-2	TRBV3-1/TRBV3-2	NA	few	CASSHPQGSYYGYTF	TGTGCCAGCAGCCATCCTCAGGGGTCTTACTATGGCTACACCTTC
TRBJ1-1	TRBV5-1	NA	NA	CASSLFSNTEAFF	TGCGCCAGCAGCTTGTTTTCTAATACTGAAGCTTTCTTT
TRBJ1-2	TRBV4-2	TRBD1	NA	CASSQGQGQDANYGYTF	TGTGCCAGCAGCCAAGGCCAGGGACAGGATGCTAACTATGGCTACACCTTC
TRBJ2-3	TRBV12-3/TRBV12-4	NA	once	CASSLSSTDTQYF	TGTGCCAGCAGTTTATCTTCTACAGATACGCAGTATTTT
TRBJ2-7	TRBV11-3	TRBD2	NA	CASSQGLAGRYEQYF	TGTGCCAGCAGCCAGGGACTAGCGGGGAGGTACGAGCAGTACTTC
TRBJ2-7	TRBV6-5	TRBD1	NA	CASSLSGTAAYEQYF	TGTGCCAGCAGTTTATCCGGGACAGCTGCCTACGAGCAGTACTTC
TRBJ1-5	TRBV10-2	NA	NA	CASSESGSYSNQPQHF	TGCGCCAGCAGTGAGTCGGGCAGCTATAGCAATCAGCCCCAGCATTTT
TRBJ2-1	TRBV10-2	NA	NA	CASSDSNEQFF	TGCGCCAGCAGTGACAGCAATGAGCAGTTCTTC
TRBJ1-1	TRBV30	NA	NA	CAWSMSRYAEAFF	TGTGCCTGGAGTATGTCTAGGTACGCTGAAGCTTTCTTT
TRBJ1-4	TRBV5-1	TRBD1	NA	CASSPGQGGNEKLFF	TGCGCCAGCAGCCCTGGACAGGGGGGTAATGAAAAACTGTTTTTT
TRBJ2-7	TRBV6-1	TRBD2	NA	CASSEGGRNYEQYF	TGTGCCAGCAGTGAGGGGGGGAGAAACTACGAGCAGTACTTC
TRBJ1-5	TRBV5-1	NA	NA	CASSLFEDQPQHF	TGCGCCAGCAGCTTGTTTGAGGATCAGCCCCAGCATTTT
TRBJ1-1	TRBV15	TRBD1	NA	CATRPQDRANTEAFF	TGTGCCACCAGACCCCAGGACAGGGCGAACACTGAAGCTTTCTTT
TRBJ1-6	TRBV29-1	TRBD1	NA	CSVGRGYNSPLHF	TGCAGCGTTGGCAGGGGGTATAATTCACCCCTCCACTTT
TRBJ2-1	TRBV7-3	TRBD2	few	CASRILSGNEQFF	TGTGCCAGCAGGATCCTTAGCGGGAATGAGCAGTTCTTC
TRBJ2-3	TRBV28	NA	NA	CASSSGKGADTQYF	TGTGCCAGCAGTTCGGGCAAAGGGGCAGATACGCAGTATTTT
TRBJ1-1	TRBV28	TRBD1	once	CASRSGTGKYTEAFF	TGTGCCAGCAGGTCGGGGACAGGGAAGTACACTGAAGCTTTCTTT
TRBJ2-6	TRBV5-1	NA	NA	CASSLMEIASGANVLTF	TGCGCCAGCAGCTTGATGGAGATCGCCTCTGGGGCCAACGTCCTGACTTTC
TRBJ2-3	TRBV5-4	TRBD2	NA	CASSPAGEGADTQYF	TGTGCCAGCAGCCCAGCGGGGGAAGGCGCAGATACGCAGTATTTT
TRBJ2-1	TRBV12-3/TRBV12-4	NA	NA	CASRNQGEQFF	TGTGCCAGCAGAAATCAGGGAGAGCAGTTCTTC
TRBJ1-3	TRBV2	TRBD1	NA	CASRHDRGQGNTIYF	TGTGCCAGCAGACACGACAGGGGCCAAGGAAACACCATATATTTT
TRBJ1-2	TRBV4-3	TRBD1	NA	CASSQEESVGGDRRNYGYTF	TGCGCCAGCAGCCAAGAGGAGTCGGTCGGAGGGGACAGAAGGAACTATGGCTACACCTTC
TRBJ2-5	TRBV27	NA	NA	CASSLHSDRGWETQYF	TGTGCCAGCAGTTTACATTCAGATAGGGGGTGGGAGACCCAGTACTTC
TRBJ2-3	TRBV6-4	NA	NA	CASSDTRTSTDTQYF	TGTGCCAGCAGTGACACCCGGACTAGCACAGATACGCAGTATTTT